This TCR beta chain was recovered during a study of blood T cell repertoires in COVID-19. The CDR3 is 15 residues long. Germline loops: CDR1 SEHNR, CDR2 FQNEAQ (reference sequence). Germline trimming cut 4 bases from V and 1 base from J; bases unmatched to any gene: 4. Sequencing used immunoSEQ multiplex PCR; TCRdb keeps in-frame clones, though not all of them. The sample carries about 15,000 clones, 65% to 85% recorded once. Input material: peripheral blood. The gene calls are TRBV7-9 and TRBJ2-3; 8 nucleotides match TRBD1. The receptor's source is a human donor in a cohort sampled during active COVID-19. The CDR3 loop reads CASSSGTGRTDTQYF. CDR3 sequence (DNA): TGTGCCAGCAGCTCCGGGACAGGACGCACAGATACGCAGTATTTT.